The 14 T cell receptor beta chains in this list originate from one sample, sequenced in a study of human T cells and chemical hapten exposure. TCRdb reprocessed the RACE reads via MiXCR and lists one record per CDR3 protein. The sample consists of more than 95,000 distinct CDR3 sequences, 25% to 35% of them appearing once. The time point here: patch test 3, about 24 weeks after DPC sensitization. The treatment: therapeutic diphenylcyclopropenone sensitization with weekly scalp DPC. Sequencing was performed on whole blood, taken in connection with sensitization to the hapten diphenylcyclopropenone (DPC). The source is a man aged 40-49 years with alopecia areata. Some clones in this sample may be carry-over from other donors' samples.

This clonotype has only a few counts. The CDR3 protein is CASTPSDKLHEQYF. The CDR3 region has the DNA TGCGCCAGCACCCCGTCGGACAAGCTCCACGAGCAGTACTTC. The rearrangement uses TRBV5-1 and TRBJ2-7; the D gene is possibly TRBD1 (5 bases). This CDR3 spans 14 amino acids. Germline-derived CDR1 and CDR2 are SGHRS and YFSETQ. The V and J ends lost 6 bases and 5 bases respectively, with 18 bases between them.

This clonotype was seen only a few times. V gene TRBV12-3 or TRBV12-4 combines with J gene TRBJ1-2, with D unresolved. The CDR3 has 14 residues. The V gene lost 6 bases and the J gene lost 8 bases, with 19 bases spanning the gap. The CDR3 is CASSRAGDWRGYTF. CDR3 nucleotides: TGTGCCAGCAGCCGAGCTGGGGATTGGCGGGGCTACACCTTC.

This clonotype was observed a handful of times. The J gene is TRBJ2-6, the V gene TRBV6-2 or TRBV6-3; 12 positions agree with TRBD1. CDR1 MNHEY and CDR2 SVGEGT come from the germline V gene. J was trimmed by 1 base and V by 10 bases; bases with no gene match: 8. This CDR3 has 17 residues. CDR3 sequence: CATAWDRGLSGANVLTF. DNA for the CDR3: TGTGCCACGGCCTGGGACAGGGGGCTATCTGGGGCCAACGTCCTGACTTTC.

CDR3 DNA: TGTGCCAGCAGCTCTCCGGGACGCACCGGATATTTT. It specifies CASSSPGRTGYF. The rearrangement joins TRBV28 to TRBJ2-3; D could derive from TRBD1 or TRBD2 (5 bases each). V lost 6 bases to trimming and J lost 15 bases, with 19 bases between them. The CDR3 has 12 amino acids. Germline lookup yields CDR1 MDHEN and CDR2 SYDVKM.

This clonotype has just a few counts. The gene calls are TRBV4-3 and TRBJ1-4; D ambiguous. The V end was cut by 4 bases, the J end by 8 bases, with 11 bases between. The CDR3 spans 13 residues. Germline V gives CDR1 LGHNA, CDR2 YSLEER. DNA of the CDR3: TGCGCCAGCAGCCCCATGAAGTTCGAAAAACTGTTTTTT. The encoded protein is CASSPMKFEKLFF.

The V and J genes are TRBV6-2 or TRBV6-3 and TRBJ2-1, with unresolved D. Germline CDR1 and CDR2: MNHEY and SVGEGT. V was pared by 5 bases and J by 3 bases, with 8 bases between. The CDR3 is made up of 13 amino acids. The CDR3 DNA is TGTGCCAGCAGTAGGACGGTCTACAATGAGCAGTTCTTC. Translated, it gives CASSRTVYNEQFF.

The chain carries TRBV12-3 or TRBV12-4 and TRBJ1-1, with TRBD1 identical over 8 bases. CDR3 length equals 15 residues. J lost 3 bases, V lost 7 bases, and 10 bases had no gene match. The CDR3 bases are TGTGCCAGCACTAACCGAGGACAGGGAGACACTGAAGCTTTCTTT. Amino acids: CASTNRGQGDTEAFF.

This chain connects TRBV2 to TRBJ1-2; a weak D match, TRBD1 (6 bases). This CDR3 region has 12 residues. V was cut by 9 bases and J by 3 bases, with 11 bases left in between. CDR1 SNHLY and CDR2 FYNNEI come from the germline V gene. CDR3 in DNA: TGTGCCAGGCCGGGACAAGACTATGGCTACACCTTC. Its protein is CARPGQDYGYTF.

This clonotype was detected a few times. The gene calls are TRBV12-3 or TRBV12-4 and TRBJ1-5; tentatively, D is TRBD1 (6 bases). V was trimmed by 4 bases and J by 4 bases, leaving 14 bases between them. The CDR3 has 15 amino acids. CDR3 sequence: CASSWGQWENQPQHF. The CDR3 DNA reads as TGTGCCAGCAGTTGGGGACAATGGGAGAATCAGCCCCAGCATTTT.

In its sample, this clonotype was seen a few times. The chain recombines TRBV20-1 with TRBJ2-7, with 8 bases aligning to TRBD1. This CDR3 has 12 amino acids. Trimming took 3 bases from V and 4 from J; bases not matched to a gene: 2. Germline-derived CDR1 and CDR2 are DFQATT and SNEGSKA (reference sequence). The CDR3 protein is CSARDREYEQYF. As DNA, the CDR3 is TGCAGTGCTAGGGACAGGGAATACGAGCAGTACTTC.

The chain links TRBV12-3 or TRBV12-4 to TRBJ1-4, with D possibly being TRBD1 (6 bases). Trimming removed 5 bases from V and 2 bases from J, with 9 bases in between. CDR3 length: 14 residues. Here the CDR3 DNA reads TGTGCCAGCAGTACAGGGAGTACTAATGAAAAACTGTTTTTT. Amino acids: CASSTGSTNEKLFF.

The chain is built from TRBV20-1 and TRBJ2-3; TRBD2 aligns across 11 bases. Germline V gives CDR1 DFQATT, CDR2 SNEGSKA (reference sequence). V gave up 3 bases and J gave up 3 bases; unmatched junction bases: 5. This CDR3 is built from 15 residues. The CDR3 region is CSASMLAGGTDTQYF. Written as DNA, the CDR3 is TGCAGTGCTAGTATGCTAGCGGGAGGAACAGATACGCAGTATTTT.

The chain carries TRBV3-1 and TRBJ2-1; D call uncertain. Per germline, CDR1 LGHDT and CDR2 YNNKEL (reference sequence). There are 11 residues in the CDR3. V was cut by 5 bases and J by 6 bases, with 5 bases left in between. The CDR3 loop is CASSTTNEQFF. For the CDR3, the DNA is TGTGCCAGCAGCACCACCAATGAGCAGTTCTTC.

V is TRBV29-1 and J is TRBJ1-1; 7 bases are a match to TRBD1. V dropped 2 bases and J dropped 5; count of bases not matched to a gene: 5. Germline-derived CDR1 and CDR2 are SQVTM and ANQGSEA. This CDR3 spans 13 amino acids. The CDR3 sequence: CSVERQGGTEAFF. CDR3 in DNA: TGCAGCGTTGAAAGGCAGGGGGGGACTGAAGCTTTCTTT.